The clone carrying this T cell receptor beta chain was observed once. The entry originates in a study of blood T cell repertoires in COVID-19. Across the whole study: From T cells, B-cell-depleted T cells, or PBMCs came the material, which was cDNA or gDNA.

As handled by the study authors: Amplification with reference gene primers provided the estimates of nucleated cell counts. The protocol was immunoSEQ multiplex PCR, while the TCRdb copy is restricted to in-frame clones and leaves out a portion. The V and J calls and clone size were taken over from that table, and D and trimming were inferred from the DNA. The sample has about 380,000 clones; 90% are singletons. Sequencing was done on a sample of peripheral blood. This sequence was found in a man in his late teens or twenties with active or convalescent COVID-19.

The CDR3 region is CASSTDRDTYEQYF. CDR3 in DNA: TGTGCCAGTAGTACAGACAGGGATACATACGAGCAGTACTTC. J is TRBJ2-7 and V is TRBV19; 7 bases are shared with TRBD1. The germline CDR1 and CDR2 sequences are LNHDA and SQIVND (reference sequence). The CDR3 has 14 amino acids. Germline trimming cut 4 bases from V and 4 bases from J; bases unmatched to any gene: 7.